This record concerns one T cell receptor beta chain sequence. What it binds is not known. Between the trimmed V and J ends, which lost 7 bases and 5 bases, there was a span of 14 bases. CDR1 and CDR2 (germline): LNHNV, YYDKDF (reference sequence). This CDR3 is 13 amino acids long. The sample originates from a study of identical twins. Each CDR3 protein is one row after TCRdb ran MiXCR on the 5' RACE reads. This table holds roughly 710,000 distinct CDR3 sequences, 5.5% to 6.5% found once. Study outcomes and limitations: Diverse VJ usage suggested most zero-insertion clonotypes were not invariant T cells. There was an excess of low generation probability in the out-of-frame alpha sequences that twins shared. Donors were not followed over many years; analysis was cross-sectional. Memory repertoires showed no such pattern, whereas abundant cord blood beta clonotypes carried fewer insertions.

The origin of this receptor is a young man in good health. The chain couples TRBV15 to TRBJ2-5; D tentatively reads TRBD1 or TRBD2 (6 bases each). Sequencing used naive T cells sorted from blood. The CDR3 loop is CATKEGGGETQYF. For the CDR3, the DNA is TGTGCCACCAAGGAGGGGGGCGGGGAGACCCAGTACTTC.